The source of this T cell receptor (beta chain) is a study of shared clonotypes between healthy human individuals. At the level of the study: Each donor's CD4 naive and CD4 memory cells filled three plates apiece, CD8 naive two, and CD8 memory one. Findings of the study overall: Genetic and exposure-history diversity was limited by the few donors.

CD45RA-negative memory and CD45RA+ naive subsets were split from the CD4+ cells. The germline gives CDR1 SGHNT, CDR2 YYREEE (reference sequence). V was clipped by 1 base and J by 3 bases, with 19 bases between them. This CDR3 has 17 residues. Once extracted for a subset, genomic DNA was divided evenly among several immunoSEQ plates. Measured with immunoSEQ multiplex PCR; TCRdb has only the in-frame clones, and not every one. The sample lists about 2.5 million clones, around 90% occurring once. As to this clone: What it binds is unknown.

Sequencing was carried out using naive CD4+ T cells from PBMCs. The subset here: CD45RA+ positively selected. This receptor was taken from a young man in good health. Some clones in this sample may be carry-over from other donors' samples. The chain couples TRBV5-4 to TRBJ1-1; a possible D gene is TRBD1 (5 bases). The CDR3 DNA reads TGTGCCAGCAGCTTGACGGGGCGAGGATCGAGGGACACTGAAGCTTTCTTT. As protein: CASSLTGRGSRDTEAFF. Drawing the rest from reference TRBV5-4 and TRBJ1-1, the complete variable domain is ETGVTQSPTHLIKTRGQQVTLRCSSQSGHNTVSWYQQALGQGPQFIFQYYREEENGRGNFPPRFSGLQFPNYSSELNVNALELDDSALYLCASSLTGRGSRDTEAFFGQGTRLTVV.